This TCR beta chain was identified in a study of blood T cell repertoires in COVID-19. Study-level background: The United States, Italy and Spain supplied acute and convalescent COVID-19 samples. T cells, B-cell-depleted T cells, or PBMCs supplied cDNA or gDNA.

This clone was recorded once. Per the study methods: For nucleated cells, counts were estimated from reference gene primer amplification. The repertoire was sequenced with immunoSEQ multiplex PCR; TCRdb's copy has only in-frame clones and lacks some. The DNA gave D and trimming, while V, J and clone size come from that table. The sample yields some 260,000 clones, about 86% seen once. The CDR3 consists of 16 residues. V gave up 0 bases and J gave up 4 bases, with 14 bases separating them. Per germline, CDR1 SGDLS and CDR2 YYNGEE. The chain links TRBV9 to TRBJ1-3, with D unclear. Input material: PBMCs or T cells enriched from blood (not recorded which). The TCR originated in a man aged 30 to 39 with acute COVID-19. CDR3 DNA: TGTGCCAGCAGCGTAGAGGTAGCGGTATTCGGAAACACCATATATTTT. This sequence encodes CASSVEVAVFGNTIYF.